This TCR beta chain was recovered during a study of human T cells and chemical hapten exposure. Study background: It was small differences in pooled library volume that mainly caused per-sample TCR yields to vary.

This clonotype was seen many times. The antigen remains undetermined. Overall study results and limits: The number of TCRs over 1 in 1000 frequency stayed unchanged after DPC.

MiXCR was run by TCRdb on the RACE reads, yielding one entry per CDR3 protein. Of approximately 90,000 distinct CDR3 sequences in the sample, 25% to 30% are singletons; the top ten hold around a tenth. The time point denotes: patch test 3, about 24 weeks after DPC sensitization. Treatment noted: therapeutic diphenylcyclopropenone sensitization with weekly scalp DPC. Alopecia patients, 18 to 70 years old and DPC-suitable, served as donors. Extraction yielded total RNA from whole blood (unfractionated). Per the germline V gene, CDR1 is SQVTM and CDR2 is ANQGSEA. Between the trimmed V and J ends, which lost 5 bases and 7 bases, there was a span of 18 bases. The CDR3 totals 13 residues.

This TCR was sampled from a middle-aged man with alopecia areata. Some clones in this sample may be carry-over from other donors' samples. This rearrangement joins TRBV29-1 to TRBJ2-7; TRBD1 might be the D (5 bases). Here the sequenced sample was whole blood, taken in connection with sensitization to the hapten diphenylcyclopropenone (DPC). The DNA of the CDR3 is TGCAGCGTTTTCGTACAGGTGCATGCTGAGCAGTACTTC. Translated: CSVFVQVHAEQYF.